The clone carrying this T cell receptor beta chain showed up many times. The sample's time point: persistent/refractory GD, antithyroid drugs over 5 years with positive TRAb. After RNA was extracted from PBMCs, the TCR library was made from it. The data were obtained in a study of regulatory T cells in long-lasting Graves disease. Researchers made TCR beta libraries by using iRepertoire HTBI primers and running Arm-PCR on CDR3 regions. As handled by the study authors: The study identified under 80 TRBV and approximately 15 TRBJ segments across samples. TCRdb re-derived calls from the multiplex PCR reads in MiXCR, one entry per CDR3 protein. Clone size and V and J calls follow TCRdb, not the original study. The sample lists a few hundred thousand distinct CDR3 sequences, 20% to 25% seen once, with approximately 60% in the top ten. This specimen consisted of peripheral blood mononuclear cells (PBMCs), obtained when the disease was refractory, from a patient treated with antithyroid drugs. The receptor's source is a female donor with Graves disease.

The DNA for the CDR3 is TGTGCCAGCAGGCAGCAAGAGACCCAGTACTTC. Translated, it gives CASRQQETQYF. This rearrangement joins TRBV2 to TRBJ2-5; D not resolved. The germline V gene has CDR1 SNHLY and CDR2 FYNNEI. The CDR3 contains 11 residues. V was cut by 6 bases and J by 2 bases, with 4 bases left in between.